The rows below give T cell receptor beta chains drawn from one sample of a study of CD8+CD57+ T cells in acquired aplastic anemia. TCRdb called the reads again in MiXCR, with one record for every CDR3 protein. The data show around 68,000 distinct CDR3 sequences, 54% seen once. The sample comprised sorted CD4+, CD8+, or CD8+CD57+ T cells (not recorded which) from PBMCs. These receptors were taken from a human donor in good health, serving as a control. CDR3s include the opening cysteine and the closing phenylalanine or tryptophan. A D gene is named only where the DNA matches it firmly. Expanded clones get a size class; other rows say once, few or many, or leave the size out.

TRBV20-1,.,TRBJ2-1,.,CSVNLGNEQFF,TGCAGTGTCAACTTAGGCAATGAGCAGTTCTTC
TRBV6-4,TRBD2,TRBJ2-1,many,CASSDSSGGDYNEQFF,TGTGCCAGCAGTGACTCGAGCGGGGGGGACTACAATGAGCAGTTCTTC
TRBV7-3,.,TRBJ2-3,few,CASSVGGDTQYF,TGTGCCAGCAGCGTCGGGGGAGATACGCAGTATTTT
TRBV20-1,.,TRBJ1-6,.,CSARGQEGSPLHF,TGCAGTGCTAGAGGACAGGAGGGTTCACCCCTCCACTTT
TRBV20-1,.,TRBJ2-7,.,CSASTSVTDYYEQYF,TGCAGTGCTAGCACCTCAGTGACCGATTACTACGAGCAGTACTTC
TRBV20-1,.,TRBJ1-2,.,CSARDFRRGVNYGYTF,TGCAGTGCTAGAGATTTCCGTCGAGGGGTAAACTATGGCTACACCTTC
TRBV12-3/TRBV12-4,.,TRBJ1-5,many,CASSLERGDITSNQPQHF,TGTGCCAGCAGTTTAGAGAGGGGGGATATAACTAGCAATCAGCCCCAGCATTTT
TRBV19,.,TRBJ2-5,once,CASSIIGQETQYF,TGTGCCAGTAGTATTATAGGACAAGAGACCCAGTACTTC
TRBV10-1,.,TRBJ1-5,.,CASRENTGKPIRPQHF,TGCGCCAGCAGAGAGAACACAGGGAAACCCATCCGCCCCCAGCATTTT
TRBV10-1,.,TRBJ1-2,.,CASSVTARGYGYTF,TGCGCCAGCAGTGTAACAGCTAGGGGCTATGGCTACACCTTC
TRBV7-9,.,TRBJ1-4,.,CASKGEDEKLFF,TGTGCCAGCAAAGGGGAGGATGAAAAACTGTTTTTT
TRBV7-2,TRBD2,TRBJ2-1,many,CASSPSGGYYNEQFF,TGTGCCAGCAGCCCGAGCGGGGGCTACTACAATGAGCAGTTCTTC
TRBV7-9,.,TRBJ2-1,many,CASSSPWREGQFF,TGTGCCAGCAGCTCCCCCTGGCGAGAAGGGCAGTTCTTC
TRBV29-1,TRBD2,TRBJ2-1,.,CSFTSVPYNEQFF,TGTAGCTTCACTAGCGTTCCCTACAATGAGCAGTTCTTC
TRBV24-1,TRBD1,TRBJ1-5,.,CATSVEKTGQRNQPQHF,TGTGCCACCAGTGTCGAAAAGACGGGACAGCGCAATCAGCCCCAGCATTTT
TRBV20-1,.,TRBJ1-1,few,CSATNTEAFF,TGCAGTGCTACGAACACTGAAGCTTTCTTT
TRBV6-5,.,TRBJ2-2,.,CASSYRGQTGGLFF,TGTGCCAGCAGTTATCGTGGGCAGACCGGGGGGCTGTTTTTT
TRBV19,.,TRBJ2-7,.,CASSIRGREQYF,TGTGCCAGTAGTATTCGGGGTCGCGAGCAGTACTTC
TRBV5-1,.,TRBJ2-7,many,CASSVGASYEQYF,TGCGCCAGCAGCGTGGGAGCCTCCTACGAGCAGTACTTC
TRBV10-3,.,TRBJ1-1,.,CAINEGDTEAFF,TGTGCCATTAACGAAGGGGACACTGAAGCTTTCTTT
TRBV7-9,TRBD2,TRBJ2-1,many,CASLGNGGALYEQFF,TGTGCCAGCCTTGGAAACGGGGGGGCCCTATATGAGCAGTTCTTC
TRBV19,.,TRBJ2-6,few,CASSRGQSSGANVLTF,TGTGCCAGTAGTCGAGGACAGAGCTCTGGGGCCAACGTCCTGACTTTC
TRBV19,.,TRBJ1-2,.,CASSIVMGSNYGYTF,TGTGCCAGTAGTATAGTTATGGGATCTAACTATGGCTACACCTTC
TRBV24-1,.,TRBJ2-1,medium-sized,CATSGGTGDEQFF,TGTGCCACCAGTGGCGGGACCGGGGATGAGCAGTTCTTC
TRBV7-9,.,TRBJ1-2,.,CASSLTVTASYGYTF,TGTGCCAGCAGCCTTACCGTGACAGCCTCCTATGGCTACACCTTC
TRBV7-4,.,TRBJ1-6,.,CASSPGGRNSPLHF,TGTGCCAGCAGCCCCGGGGGGCGGAATTCACCCCTCCACTTT
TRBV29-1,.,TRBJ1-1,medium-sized,CSVEDRRQVNTEAFF,TGCAGCGTTGAAGATAGAAGACAAGTGAACACTGAAGCTTTCTTT
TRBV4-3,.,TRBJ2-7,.,CASSQVRGSYEQYF,TGCGCCAGCAGCCAAGTTAGGGGTTCCTACGAGCAGTACTTC
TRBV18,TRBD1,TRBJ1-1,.,CASSPKDRRTEAFF,TGTGCCAGCTCACCCAAGGACAGGCGTACTGAAGCTTTCTTT
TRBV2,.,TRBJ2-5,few,CASSDLSEETQYF,TGTGCCAGCAGTGACCTGTCGGAAGAGACCCAGTACTTC
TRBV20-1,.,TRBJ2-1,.,CSARDPGHNEQFF,TGCAGTGCTAGGGATCCAGGTCACAATGAGCAGTTCTTC
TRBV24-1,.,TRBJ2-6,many,CATSDSGGTGDSGANVLTF,TGTGCCACCAGTGATTCGGGGGGGACAGGAGACTCTGGGGCCAACGTCCTGACTTTC
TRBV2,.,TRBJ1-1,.,CATAPNTEAFF,TGTGCCACCGCCCCAAACACTGAAGCTTTCTTT
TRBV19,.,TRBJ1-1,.,CASSRLQNTEAFF,TGTGCCAGTAGTCGACTGCAGAACACTGAAGCTTTCTTT
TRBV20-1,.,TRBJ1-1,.,CSARDPDRNTEAFF,TGCAGTGCTAGAGACCCCGACCGGAACACTGAAGCTTTCTTT
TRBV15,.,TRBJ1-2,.,CATSNPGASYGYTF,TGTGCCACCAGCAATCCGGGGGCTAGCTATGGCTACACCTTC
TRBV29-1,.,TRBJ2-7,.,CSVERVGSYEQYF,TGCAGCGTTGAACGGGTCGGATCCTACGAGCAGTACTTC
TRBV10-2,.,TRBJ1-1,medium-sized,CASSETGVGMNTEAFF,TGCGCCAGCAGTGAGACGGGTGTCGGGATGAACACTGAAGCTTTCTTT
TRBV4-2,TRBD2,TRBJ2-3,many,CASSPSGGASDTQYF,TGTGCCAGCAGCCCTAGCGGGGGGGCTTCAGATACGCAGTATTTT
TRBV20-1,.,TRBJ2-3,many,CSASKDLWRTDTQYF,TGCAGTGCTAGCAAAGACCTGTGGCGAACAGATACGCAGTATTTT
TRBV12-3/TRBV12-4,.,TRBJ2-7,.,CASSRGQHYEQYF,TGTGCCAGCAGCCGAGGACAGCACTACGAGCAGTACTTC
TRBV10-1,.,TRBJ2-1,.,CASSTRDQGSYNEQFF,TGCGCCAGCAGCACTAGGGACCAAGGCTCCTACAATGAGCAGTTCTTC
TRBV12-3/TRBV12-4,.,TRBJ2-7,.,CASSGGALYYEQYF,TGTGCCAGCAGTGGGGGGGCTTTATACTACGAGCAGTACTTC
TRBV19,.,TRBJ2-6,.,CASMGSGANVLTF,TGTGCCAGTATGGGGAGTGGGGCCAACGTCCTGACTTTC
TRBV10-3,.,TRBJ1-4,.,CAIKGSNEKLFF,TGTGCCATCAAGGGGAGTAATGAAAAACTGTTTTTT
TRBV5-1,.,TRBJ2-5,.,CASSLERGETQYF,TGCGCCAGCAGCTTGGAAAGGGGAGAGACCCAGTACTTC